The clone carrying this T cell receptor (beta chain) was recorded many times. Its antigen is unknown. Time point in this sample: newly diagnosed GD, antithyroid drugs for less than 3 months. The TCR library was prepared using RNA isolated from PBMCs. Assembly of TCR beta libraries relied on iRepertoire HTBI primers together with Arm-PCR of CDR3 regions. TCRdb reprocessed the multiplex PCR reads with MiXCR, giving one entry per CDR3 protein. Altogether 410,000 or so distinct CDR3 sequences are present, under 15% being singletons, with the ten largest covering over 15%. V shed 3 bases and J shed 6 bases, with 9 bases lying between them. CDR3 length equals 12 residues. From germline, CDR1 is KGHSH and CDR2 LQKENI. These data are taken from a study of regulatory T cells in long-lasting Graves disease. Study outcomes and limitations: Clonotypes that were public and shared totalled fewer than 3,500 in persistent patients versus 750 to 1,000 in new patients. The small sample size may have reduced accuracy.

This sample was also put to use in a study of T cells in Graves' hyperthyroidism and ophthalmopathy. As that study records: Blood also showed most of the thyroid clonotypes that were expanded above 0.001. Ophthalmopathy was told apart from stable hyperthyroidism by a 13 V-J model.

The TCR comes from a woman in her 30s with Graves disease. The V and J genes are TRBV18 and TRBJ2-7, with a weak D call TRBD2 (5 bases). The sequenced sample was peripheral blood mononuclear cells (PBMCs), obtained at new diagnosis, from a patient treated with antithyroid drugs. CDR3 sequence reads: CASSPLEGEQYF. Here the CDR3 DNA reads TGTGCCAGCTCACCGCTCGAGGGCGAGCAGTACTTC.